The following is a T cell receptor beta chain sequence with its context. Antigen unknown. The sample comes from a study of cytomegalovirus exposure and HLA in healthy donors. Study conclusions and caveats: Rare TCR sequences dominated, though some public TCRs recurred in many donors. Across donors, presence/absence analyses took sequencing depth to be roughly uniform. HLA-A and HLA-B allele assignments for most subjects were reportedly predicted accurately using TCR beta sequences. Earlier analysis yielded a pattern in which most TCR beta V segments were productive about 87% or about 30% of the time.

The V gene end was trimmed by 3 bases and the J gene end by 6 bases; junction bases not matched to a gene: 7. Looked up from germline, CDR1 is LNHDA and CDR2 is SQIVND (reference sequence). CDR3 length: 14 amino acids. PCR used 60 Vbeta primers and 13 Jbeta primers. The method was immunoSEQ multiplex PCR; TCRdb's version includes in-frame clones alone and lacks a portion of them. The sample comprises roughly 100,000 clones, 60% to 80% of which are singletons, and roughly 0.79% rests with the top ten. This TCR came from a boy aged 5 to 17 in good health and CMV-seronegative. The V gene is TRBV19, the J gene TRBJ1-2; TRBD1 aligns across 7 bases. Sequenced input: PBMCs. The DNA of the CDR3 is TGTGCCAGTAGTATGAGACAGGGAAAGGATGGCTACACCTTC. It is translated as CASSMRQGKDGYTF.